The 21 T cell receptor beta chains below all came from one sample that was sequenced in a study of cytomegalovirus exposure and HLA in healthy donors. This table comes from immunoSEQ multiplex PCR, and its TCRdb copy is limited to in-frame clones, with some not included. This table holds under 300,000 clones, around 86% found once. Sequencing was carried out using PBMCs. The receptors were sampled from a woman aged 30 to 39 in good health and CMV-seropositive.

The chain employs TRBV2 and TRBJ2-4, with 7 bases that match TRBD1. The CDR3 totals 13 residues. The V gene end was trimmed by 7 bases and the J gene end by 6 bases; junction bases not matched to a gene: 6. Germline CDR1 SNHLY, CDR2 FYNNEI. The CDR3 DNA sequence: TGTGCCAGCATTCAGGGGGAGAGAAACATTCAGTACTTC. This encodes CASIQGERNIQYF.

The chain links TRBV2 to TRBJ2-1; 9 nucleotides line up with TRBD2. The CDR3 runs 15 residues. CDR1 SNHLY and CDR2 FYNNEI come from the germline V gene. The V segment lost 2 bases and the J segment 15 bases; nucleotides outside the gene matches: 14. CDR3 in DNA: TGTGCCAGCAGTGAACCTGGAGGGACTAGCCTCCTCCCGTTCTTC. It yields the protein CASSEPGGTSLLPFF.

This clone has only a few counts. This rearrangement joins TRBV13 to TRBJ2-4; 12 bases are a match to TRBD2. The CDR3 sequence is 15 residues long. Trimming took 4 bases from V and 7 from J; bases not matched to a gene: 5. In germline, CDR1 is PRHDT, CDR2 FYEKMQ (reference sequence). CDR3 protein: CASSWTSGMGNIQYF. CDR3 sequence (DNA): TGTGCCAGCAGCTGGACTAGCGGGATGGGGAACATTCAGTACTTC.

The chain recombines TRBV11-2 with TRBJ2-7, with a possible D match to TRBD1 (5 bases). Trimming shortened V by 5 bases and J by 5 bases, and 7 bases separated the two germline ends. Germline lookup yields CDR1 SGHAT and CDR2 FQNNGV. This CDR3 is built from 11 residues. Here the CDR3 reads CASSRGNEQYF. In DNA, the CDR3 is TGTGCCAGCAGCAGGGGTAACGAGCAGTACTTC.

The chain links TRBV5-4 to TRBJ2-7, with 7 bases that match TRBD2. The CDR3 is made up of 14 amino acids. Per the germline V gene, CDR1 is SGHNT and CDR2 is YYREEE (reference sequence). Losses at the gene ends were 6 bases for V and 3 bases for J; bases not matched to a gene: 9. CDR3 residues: CASTARRGDYEQYF. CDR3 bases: TGTGCCAGCACAGCTCGCCGGGGGGACTACGAGCAGTACTTC. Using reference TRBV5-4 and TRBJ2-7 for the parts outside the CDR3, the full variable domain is ETGVTQSPTHLIKTRGQQVTLRCSSQSGHNTVSWYQQALGQGPQFIFQYYREEENGRGNFPPRFSGLQFPNYSSELNVNALELDDSALYLCASTARRGDYEQYFGPGTRLTVT.

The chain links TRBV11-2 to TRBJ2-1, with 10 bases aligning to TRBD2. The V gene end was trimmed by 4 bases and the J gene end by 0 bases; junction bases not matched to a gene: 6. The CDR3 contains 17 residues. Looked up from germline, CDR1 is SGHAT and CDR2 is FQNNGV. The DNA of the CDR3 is TGTGCCAGCAGCTCATGGACTAGCGGAGGCTCCTACAATGAGCAGTTCTTC. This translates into CASSSWTSGGSYNEQFF.

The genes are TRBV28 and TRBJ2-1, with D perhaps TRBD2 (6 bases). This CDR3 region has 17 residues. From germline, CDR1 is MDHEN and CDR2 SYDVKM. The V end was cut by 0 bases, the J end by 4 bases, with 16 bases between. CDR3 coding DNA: TGTGCCAGCAGTTTATGGGTAAGGAGGGCCAGATACAATGAGCAGTTCTTC. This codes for CASSLWVRRARYNEQFF.

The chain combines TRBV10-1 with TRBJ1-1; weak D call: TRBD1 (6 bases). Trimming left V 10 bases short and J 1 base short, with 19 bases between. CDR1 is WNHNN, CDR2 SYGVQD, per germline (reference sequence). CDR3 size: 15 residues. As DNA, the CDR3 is TGCGCCACCCATTCTACAAAGGGACAGAACACTGAAGCTTTCTTT. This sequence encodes CATHSTKGQNTEAFF.

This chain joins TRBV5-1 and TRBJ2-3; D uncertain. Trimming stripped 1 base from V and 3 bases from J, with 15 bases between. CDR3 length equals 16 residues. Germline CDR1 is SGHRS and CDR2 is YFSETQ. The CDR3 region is CASSLSRGATTDTQYF. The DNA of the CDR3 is TGCGCCAGCAGCTTGTCTCGCGGCGCCACTACAGATACGCAGTATTTT.

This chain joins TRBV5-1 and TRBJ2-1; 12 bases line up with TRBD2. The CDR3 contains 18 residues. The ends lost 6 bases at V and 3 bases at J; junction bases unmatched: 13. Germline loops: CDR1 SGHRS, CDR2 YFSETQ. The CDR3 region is CASTKGATSGSNYNEQFF. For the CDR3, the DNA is TGCGCCAGCACCAAAGGAGCGACTAGCGGGAGTAACTACAATGAGCAGTTCTTC.

The CDR3 region has the DNA TGTGCCAGCAGTCCCAGGGGGCATCGGGAGCAGTACTTC. This gives the protein CASSPRGHREQYF. The chain couples TRBV11-3 to TRBJ2-7; 8 positions match TRBD1. CDR1 SGHNT and CDR2 YENEEA come from the germline V gene. V trimming: 6 bases; J trimming: 7 bases; junction bases outside the gene matches: 8. The CDR3 spans 13 residues.

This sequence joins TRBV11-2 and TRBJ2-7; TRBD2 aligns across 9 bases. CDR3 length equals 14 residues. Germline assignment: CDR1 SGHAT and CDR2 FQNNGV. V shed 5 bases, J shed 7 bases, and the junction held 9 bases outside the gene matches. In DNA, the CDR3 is TGTGCCAGCAGCGCTGCTAGCGGGAAGGAAGAGCAGTACTTC. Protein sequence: CASSAASGKEEQYF.

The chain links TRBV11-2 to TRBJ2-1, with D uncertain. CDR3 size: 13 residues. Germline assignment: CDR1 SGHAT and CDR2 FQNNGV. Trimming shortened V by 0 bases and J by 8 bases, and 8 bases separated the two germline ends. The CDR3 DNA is TGTGCCAGCAGCTTAGAAGCCCCCTATGAGCAGTTCTTC. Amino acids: CASSLEAPYEQFF.

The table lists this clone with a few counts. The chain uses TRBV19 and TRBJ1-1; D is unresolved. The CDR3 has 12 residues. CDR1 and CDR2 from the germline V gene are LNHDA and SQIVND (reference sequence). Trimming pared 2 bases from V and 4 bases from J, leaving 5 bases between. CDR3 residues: CASSIPLTEAFF. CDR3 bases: TGTGCCAGTAGTATACCTCTCACTGAAGCTTTCTTT.

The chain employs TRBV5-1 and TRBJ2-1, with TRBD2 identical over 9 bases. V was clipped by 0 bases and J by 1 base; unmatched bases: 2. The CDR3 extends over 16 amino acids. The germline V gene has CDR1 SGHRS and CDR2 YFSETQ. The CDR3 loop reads CASSLDLAGSYNEQFF. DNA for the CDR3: TGCGCCAGCAGCTTGGATCTAGCGGGATCCTACAATGAGCAGTTCTTC.

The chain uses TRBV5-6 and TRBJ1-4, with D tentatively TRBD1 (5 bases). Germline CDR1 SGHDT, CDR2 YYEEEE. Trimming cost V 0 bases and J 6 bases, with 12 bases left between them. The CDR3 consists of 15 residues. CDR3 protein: CASSLGAGFDEKLFF. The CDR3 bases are TGTGCCAGCAGCTTGGGGGCAGGGTTTGATGAAAAACTGTTTTTT.

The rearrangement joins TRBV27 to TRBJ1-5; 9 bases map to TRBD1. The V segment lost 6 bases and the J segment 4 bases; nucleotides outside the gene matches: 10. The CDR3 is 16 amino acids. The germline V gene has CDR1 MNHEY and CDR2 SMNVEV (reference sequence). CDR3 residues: CASRVLGQGNNQPQHF. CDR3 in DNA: TGTGCCAGCAGAGTTTTGGGACAGGGAAATAATCAGCCCCAGCATTTT.

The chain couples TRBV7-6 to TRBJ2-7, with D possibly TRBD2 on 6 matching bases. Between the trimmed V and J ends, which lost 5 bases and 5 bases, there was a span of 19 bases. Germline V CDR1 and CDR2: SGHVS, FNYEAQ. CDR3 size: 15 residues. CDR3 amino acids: CASSPVASGANEQYF. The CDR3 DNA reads TGTGCCAGCAGCCCGGTCGCGTCGGGAGCAAACGAGCAGTACTTC.

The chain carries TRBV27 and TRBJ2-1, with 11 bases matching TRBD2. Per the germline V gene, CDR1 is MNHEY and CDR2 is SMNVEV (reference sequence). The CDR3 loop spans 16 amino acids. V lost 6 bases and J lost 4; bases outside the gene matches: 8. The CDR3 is CASSSWTSGSYNEQFF. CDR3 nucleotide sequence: TGTGCCAGCAGCTCCTGGACTAGCGGGTCTTACAATGAGCAGTTCTTC.

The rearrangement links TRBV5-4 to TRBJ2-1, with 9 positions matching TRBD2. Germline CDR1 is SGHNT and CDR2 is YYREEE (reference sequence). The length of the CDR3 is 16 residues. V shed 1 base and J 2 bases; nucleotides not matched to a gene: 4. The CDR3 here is CASSLRAGGAYNEQFF. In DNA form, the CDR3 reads TGTGCCAGCAGCTTGAGAGCGGGAGGTGCCTACAATGAGCAGTTCTTC.

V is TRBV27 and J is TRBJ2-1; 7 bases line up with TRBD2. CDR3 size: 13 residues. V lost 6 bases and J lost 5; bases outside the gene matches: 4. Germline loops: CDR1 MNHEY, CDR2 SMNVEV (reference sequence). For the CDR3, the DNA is TGTGCCAGCAGCCCGGGGGGACACAATGAGCAGTTCTTC. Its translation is CASSPGGHNEQFF.